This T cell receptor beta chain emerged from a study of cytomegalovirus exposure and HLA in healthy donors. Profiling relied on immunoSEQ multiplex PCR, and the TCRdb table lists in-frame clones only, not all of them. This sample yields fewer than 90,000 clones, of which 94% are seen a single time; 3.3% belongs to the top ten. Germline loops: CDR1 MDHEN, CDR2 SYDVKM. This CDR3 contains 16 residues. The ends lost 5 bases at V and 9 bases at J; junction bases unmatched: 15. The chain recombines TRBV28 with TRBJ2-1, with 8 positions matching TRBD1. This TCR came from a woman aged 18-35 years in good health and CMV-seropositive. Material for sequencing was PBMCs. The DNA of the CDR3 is TGTGCCAGCAGTACACGACAGGGGAACGCCAGGAGTGAGCAGTTCTTC. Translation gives CASSTRQGNARSEQFF.